This TCR beta chain derives from a study of CD8 T cells in Susac syndrome. In germline, CDR1 is SQVTM, CDR2 ANQGSEA. Trimming removed 8 bases from V and 5 bases from J, with 16 bases in between. This CDR3 comprises 12 residues. Random hexamers served to reverse transcribe about 0.5 to 1 ug RNA. A single record per CDR3 protein comes from TCRdb applying MiXCR to the immunoSEQ multiplex PCR reads. The profile shows 200,000 to 300,000 distinct CDR3 sequences, almost 97% of them singletons. Bulk CD8+ and CD4+ cells came from magnetic negative isolation; CD8+ TEMRA by FACS. The receptor was derived from a human donor with Susac syndrome. The chain links TRBV29-1 to TRBJ2-7, with D hard to call. Sequenced input: CD4+ T cells from PBMCs. This CDR3 reads CSIRQDPNEQYF. In DNA form, the CDR3 reads TGCAGCATCCGGCAGGATCCCAACGAGCAGTACTTC.